Below, one TCR beta chain is given with its context. No antigen is known for it. Trimming removed 7 bases from V and 0 bases from J, with 11 bases in between. The germline gives CDR1 MDHEN, CDR2 SYDVKM. CDR3 length: 14 amino acids. This sample stems from a study of early T cells in non-severe SARS-CoV-2 infection. Study background: Unsorted whole blood bulk RNA was sequenced, with unpaired chains. Study-level findings and limits: VDJdb matching favored anti-spike CD8 responses, missing private and CD4 specificities.

Individual cDNA molecules carried attached unique molecular identifiers. A single record per CDR3 protein comes from TCRdb applying MiXCR to the 5' RACE reads. This repertoire shows approximately 47,000 distinct CDR3 sequences, roughly 6.2% found once; its top ten account for under 8%. The sequence was obtained from an adult who was a healthcare worker with PCR-confirmed SARS-CoV-2 infection or an uninfected control (not recorded which). The sequences come from whole blood, collected at baseline. This chain joins TRBV28 and TRBJ2-3; D might be TRBD1 or TRBD2, each matching 5 bases. CDR3 sequence: CASTKWDSTDTQYF. DNA for the CDR3: TGTGCCAGCACCAAATGGGACAGCACAGATACGCAGTATTTT.